This TCR gamma chain came from a study of human gamma delta and Vdelta1 T cells. Overall study findings and caveats: Delta One T cells were reportedly polyclonal and broadly cytotoxic against acute myeloid leukemia.

The germline gives CDR1 GITISATS, CDR2 ISYDGTV (reference sequence). With 1 base clipped from V and 4 bases from J, the junction kept 7 bases outside the gene matches. The CDR3 is made up of 14 amino acids. Note on this clone: The antigen is undetermined.

TCRdb applied CATT to the PCR reads for clone calling. The sample records fewer than 10,000 gamma-chain clones, 45% being singletons. The V and J genes are TRGV9 and TRGJ1 or TRGJ2. This clonotype was sampled from a human donor in good health. Material: Vdelta1 gamma-delta T cells from blood grown in culture (DOT cells). DNA for the CDR3: TGTGCCTTGTGGGAGGTTGGGGGATATTATAAGAAACTCTTT. This translates into CALWEVGGYYKKLF.